This T cell receptor (beta chain) was captured by sequencing in a study of T-cell memory formation after mild COVID-19 (dated by TCRdb to the early 2020s). Broadly, across the study: TCR sequence clusters from the two donors were largely donor specific. Two young, previously healthy adult volunteers, one female and one male, were included in the cohort. T-cell clones expanding and contracting after mild COVID-19 in a couple of donors were tracked by longitudinal TCRalpha and TCRbeta repertoire sequencing. The paper as a whole reports these results and caveats: Contracting CD4+ clones appeared mostly in the CM and EM memory subsets, whereas CD8+ clones were enriched in EMRA. Clones contracting from day 15 to 85 had balanced CD4/CD8 phenotypes, while a second wave expanding from day 15 to 37 was biased towards CD4+. The study covered only a couple of mild cases, and larger cohorts including severe cases with pre-infection samples were considered necessary. The second-wave clones that peaked on day 37 were not confirmed to be SARS-CoV-2 specific. Some responding clones were found in pre-infection memory, which suggests that pre-existing cross-reactive memory T cells took part in the SARS-CoV-2 response.

Ficoll-Paque density gradient centrifugation was the method used to isolate PBMCs. To note about this clonotype: Its recognized antigen is unknown. No base quality values were provided; no much bigger clone lies one nucleotide off.

The germline V gene sets CDR1 to SGHTA and CDR2 to FQGTGA. Trimming at the junction amounts to 4 bases on V and 2 bases on J, and the germline ends lie 14 bases apart. The CDR3, from cysteine to phenylalanine, totals 16 residues. Only the CDR3 portion is preserved as DNA: 48 bases, with reading frame beginning at the first base. The instrument given in TCRdb is Illumina NovaSeq 6000. TCRalpha and TCRbeta cDNA libraries were built by 5'RACE with constant-segment primers, adding sample barcodes and unique molecular identifiers. Trizol reagent was used to extract RNA from every sample. Libraries were amplified in two PCR steps, with a second sample barcode and Illumina TruSeq adapters added in the second step. Libraries were sequenced on an Illumina NovaSeq with 2 x 150 bp paired-end reads. Turning to the authors' computational methods: With migec v1.2.7, reads were demultiplexed and then collapsed into UMI-guided consensus sequences. With mixcr v2.1.11, UMI consensuses were aligned to TRA and TRB V and J templates and assembled into clonotypes. Clonotypes were classified as expanded or contracted when called significant by both edgeR and NoisET, with noise models trained on biological replicates. For edgeR calls, the thresholds were a false discovery rate-adjusted p below 0.01 and a log2 fold-change of 1. PCA with hierarchical clustering of max-normalized trajectories of the 1000 most abundant clonotypes was used as exploratory dynamics analysis. The CD4 or CD8 phenotype of responding clones was assigned using the separately sequenced CD4+ and CD8+ repertoires. TCRdb took the public reads, trimmed them with fastp at Q25, ran MiXCR for clone calling and kept in-frame beta chains. One record per CDR3 amino acid sequence lists the most common genes and DNA. For this entry, the V and J calls and clone size follow TCRdb and not the study's own pipeline. The sample table contains about 240,000 distinct CDR3 sequences; only one count was recorded for approximately 9% of them. The leading ten clones occupy around 23% of the sample.

Source material: PBMCs or a T cell subset sorted from them (not recorded which). The receptor was derived from a man younger than 35 who had mild COVID-19 (a few samples of this study predate the infection). The sample titles of this study are shuffled in the database, so cell type and time point are left out; the donor was told from shared clones. The chain was built from TRBV7-3 and TRBJ2-2; 6 matching bases give a weak D call of TRBD2. The DNA sequence is as follows: TGTGCCAGCAGCTCCCGGGAGTCCGGTAACACCGGGGAGCTGTTTTTT. Its translation reads: CASSSRESGNTGELFF.